This T cell receptor (beta chain) comes out of a study of cytomegalovirus exposure and HLA in healthy donors. Study outcomes and limitations: Excluded were some V segments that proved indistinguishable, including TRBV6-2 and TRBV6-3. Equally common other TCR beta chains were less clonally expanded than HLA-associated ones, a later analysis found.

Of note for this clone: Its cognate antigen is unknown.

PCR employed 60 Vbeta and 13 Jbeta primers. Profiled with immunoSEQ multiplex PCR; TCRdb holds only in-frame clones, not every one. This table holds about 140,000 clones, approximately 80% found once. The CDR3 length is 13 residues. Trimming cost V 5 bases and J 3 bases, with 10 bases left between them. CDR1 and CDR2 (germline): SSHAT, FNYEAQ (reference sequence). The TCR was taken from a man younger than 45 in good health and CMV-seronegative. J is TRBJ1-1 and V is TRBV7-7; D is unresolved. The sequenced sample consisted of PBMCs. In DNA form, the CDR3 reads TGTGCCAGCAGCCCTATGGCGGACACTGAAGCTTTCTTT. This sequence encodes CASSPMADTEAFF.